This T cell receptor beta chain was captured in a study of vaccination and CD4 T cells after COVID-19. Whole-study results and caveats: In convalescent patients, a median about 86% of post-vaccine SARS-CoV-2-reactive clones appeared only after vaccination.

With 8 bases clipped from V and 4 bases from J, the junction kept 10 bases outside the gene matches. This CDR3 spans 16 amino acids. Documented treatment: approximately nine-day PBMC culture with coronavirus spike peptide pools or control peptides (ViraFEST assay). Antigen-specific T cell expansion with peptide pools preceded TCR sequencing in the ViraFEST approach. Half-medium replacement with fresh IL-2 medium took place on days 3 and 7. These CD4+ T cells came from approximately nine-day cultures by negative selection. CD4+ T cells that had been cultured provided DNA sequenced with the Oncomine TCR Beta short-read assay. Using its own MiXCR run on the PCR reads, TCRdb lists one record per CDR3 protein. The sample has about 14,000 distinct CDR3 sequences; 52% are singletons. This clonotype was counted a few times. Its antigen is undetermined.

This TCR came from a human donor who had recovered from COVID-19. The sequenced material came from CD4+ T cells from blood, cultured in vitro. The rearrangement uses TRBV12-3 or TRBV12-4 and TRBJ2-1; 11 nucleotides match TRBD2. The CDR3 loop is CASASSGGTPYNEQFF. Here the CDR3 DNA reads TGTGCCAGCGCCTCTAGCGGGGGGACCCCTTACAATGAGCAGTTCTTC.